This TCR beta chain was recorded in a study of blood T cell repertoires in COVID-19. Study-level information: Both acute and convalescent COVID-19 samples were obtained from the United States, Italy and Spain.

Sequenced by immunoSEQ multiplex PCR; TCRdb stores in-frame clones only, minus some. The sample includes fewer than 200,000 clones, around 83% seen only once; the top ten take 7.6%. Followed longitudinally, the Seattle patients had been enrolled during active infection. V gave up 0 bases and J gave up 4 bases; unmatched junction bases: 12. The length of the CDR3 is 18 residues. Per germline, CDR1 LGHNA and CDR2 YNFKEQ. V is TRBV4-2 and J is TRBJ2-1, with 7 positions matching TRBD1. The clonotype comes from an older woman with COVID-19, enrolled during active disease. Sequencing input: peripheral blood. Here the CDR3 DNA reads TGTGCCAGCAGCCAAGATAACATTAGGACAGGCGCTTACAATGAGCAGTTCTTC. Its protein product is CASSQDNIRTGAYNEQFF.